One and the same sample provided the 19 T cell receptor beta chains below, sequenced in a study of cytomegalovirus exposure and HLA in healthy donors. Primers included in the PCR were 60 Vbeta and 13 Jbeta primers. Produced via immunoSEQ multiplex PCR; TCRdb's table is partial and in-frame only. The data contain 110,000 to 150,000 clones, approximately 84% of them singletons. The material sequenced was PBMCs. These receptors were obtained from a woman aged 40 to 50 in good health and CMV-seronegative.

The genes are TRBV6-1 and TRBJ1-3; D might be TRBD1 (6 bases). The germline V gene encodes CDR1 MNHNS and CDR2 SASEGT. The CDR3 spans 15 residues. V was cut by 3 bases and J by 0 bases, with 9 bases left in between. The CDR3 protein is CASSEGHHSGNTIYF. CDR3 bases: TGTGCCAGCAGTGAGGGACACCACTCTGGAAACACCATATATTTT.

The chain recombines TRBV6-5 with TRBJ2-1; D is possibly TRBD2 (5 bases). Trimming removed 0 bases at V and 6 bases at J, with 9 bases between. The CDR3 length is 14 residues. Germline values: CDR1 MNHEY, CDR2 SVGAGI. Written as DNA, the CDR3 is TGTGCCAGCAGTTACTCACCTAGCAGCAATGAGCAGTTCTTC. Protein product: CASSYSPSSNEQFF.

CDR3: CASSLGGGTEAFF. CDR3 bases: TGTGCCAGCAGCTTAGGGGGCGGAACTGAAGCTTTCTTT. This chain connects TRBV7-9 to TRBJ1-1; the D gene is possibly TRBD1 (5 bases). V dropped 1 base and J dropped 5 bases, with 8 bases sitting between them. CDR1 and CDR2 (germline): SEHNR, FQNEAQ (reference sequence). CDR3 length: 13 residues.

The chain couples TRBV4-1 to TRBJ2-7; perhaps TRBD2 as D (5 bases). From germline, CDR1 is MGHRA and CDR2 YSYEKL. The CDR3 extends over 15 amino acids. Trimming left V 1 base short and J 0 bases short, with 10 bases between. The CDR3 coding sequence is TGCGCCAGCAGCCAAGTTTGGGGAGCCTCCTACGAGCAGTACTTC. Its protein is CASSQVWGASYEQYF.

J is TRBJ2-1 and V is TRBV7-2; tentative D call: TRBD2 (6 bases). The CDR3 has 15 residues. The germline gives CDR1 SGHTA, CDR2 FQGNSA. V was shortened by 5 bases and J by 6 bases, with 17 bases between the two germline ends. The CDR3 coding sequence is TGTGCCAGCAGCCATCGGTCCGCGGGGCCCAATGAGCAGTTCTTC. This codes for CASSHRSAGPNEQFF. Together with reference TRBV7-2 and TRBJ2-1, the CDR3 gives the full variable domain: GAGVSQSPSNKVTEKGKDVELRCDPISGHTALYWYRQSLGQGLEFLIYFQGNSAPDKSGLPSDRFSAERTGGSVSTLTIQRTQQEDSAVYLCASSHRSAGPNEQFFGPGTRLTVL.

This sequence joins TRBV28 and TRBJ2-7; 7 bases fit TRBD1. This CDR3 comprises 15 residues. The junction had 9 bases not matched to a gene; V was cut back by 7 bases and J by 0 bases. In germline, CDR1 is MDHEN, CDR2 SYDVKM. CDR3 coding DNA: TGTGCCAGCACCTCCACAGGGGTTGTCTCCTACGAGCAGTACTTC. It specifies CASTSTGVVSYEQYF.

The rearrangement uses TRBV10-1 and TRBJ2-2; maybe TRBD1 (5 bases). V shed 6 bases and J shed 1 base, with 9 bases lying between them. CDR3 length: 14 residues. The germline CDR1 and CDR2 sequences are WNHNN and SYGVQD (reference sequence). The DNA of the CDR3 is TGCGCCAGCAGGGGGCTTCAGAACACCGGGGAGCTGTTTTTT. Its translation is CASRGLQNTGELFF.

The chain links TRBV4-2 to TRBJ2-1; 10 bases line up with TRBD2. CDR1 LGHNA and CDR2 YNFKEQ come from the germline V gene. After removal of 0 bases from V and 9 bases from J, the junction contained 20 bases not matched to a gene. This CDR3 spans 20 amino acids. CDR3 residues: CASSQDFSAGAGGPRGEQFF. CDR3 nucleotides: TGTGCCAGCAGCCAAGATTTTTCCGCCGGAGCGGGAGGGCCCCGGGGTGAGCAGTTCTTC.

In its sample, this clone was seen once. In DNA, the CDR3 is TGCGCCAGCAGCCATCTCGGGCGGGAGGGCCTGATAGATACGCAGTATTTT. Encoded protein: CASSHLGREGLIDTQYF. V and J are TRBV4-3 and TRBJ2-3; TRBD2 matches 9 bases. This CDR3 contains 17 residues. Trimming at V came to 3 bases and at J to 5 bases, leaving 12 bases not matched to a gene. Germline V CDR1 and CDR2: LGHNA, YSLEER.

The CDR3 bases are TGTGCCAGCTCACCAGTTATTGGCGGGGGATACAATGAGCAGTTCTTC. Translating it yields CASSPVIGGGYNEQFF. The chain joins TRBV18 to TRBJ2-1; 7 nucleotides match TRBD2. CDR1 and CDR2 (germline): KGHSH, LQKENI. V dropped 2 bases and J dropped 4; count of bases not matched to a gene: 8. The CDR3 is 16 residues long.

This clone was seen just once. The chain uses TRBV4-3 and TRBJ2-1; a weak D match, TRBD1 (6 bases). The CDR3 covers 16 residues. Germline assignment: CDR1 LGHNA and CDR2 YSLEER. Trimming left V 0 bases short and J 8 bases short, with 17 bases between. CDR3 nucleotide sequence: TGCGCCAGCAGCCAAGATACCCGAGGGGGAAACGATGAGCAGTTCTTC. Its protein is CASSQDTRGGNDEQFF.

The J gene is TRBJ2-7, the V gene TRBV4-3, with unresolved D. CDR1 is LGHNA, CDR2 YSLEER, per germline. Trimming took off 1 base at V and 3 bases at J, with 7 bases between the two ends. The length of the CDR3 is 13 residues. The CDR3 here is CASSQGSDYEQYF. The CDR3 nucleotides are TGCGCCAGCAGCCAAGGGAGCGACTACGAGCAGTACTTC.

The chain carries TRBV5-4 and TRBJ2-2; 10 bases are a match to TRBD1. This CDR3 contains 16 residues. V trimming: 4 bases; J trimming: 5 bases; junction bases outside the gene matches: 8. CDR1 is SGHNT and CDR2 is YYREEE in the germline V gene (reference sequence). This chain's CDR3 is CASSPIRQGATGELFF. CDR3 in DNA: TGTGCCAGCAGCCCCATAAGACAGGGGGCGACCGGGGAGCTGTTTTTT. The full variable domain, rest sourced from reference TRBV5-4 and TRBJ2-2, is ETGVTQSPTHLIKTRGQQVTLRCSSQSGHNTVSWYQQALGQGPQFIFQYYREEENGRGNFPPRFSGLQFPNYSSELNVNALELDDSALYLCASSPIRQGATGELFFGEGSRLTVL.

V usage is TRBV9 and J usage is TRBJ2-1; D may be TRBD2 (6 bases). The CDR3 totals 17 residues. CDR1 and CDR2 (germline): SGDLS, YYNGEE. Trimming left V 5 bases short and J 6 bases short, with 24 bases between. The CDR3 bases are TGTGCCAGCAGTCCCTGGGATCTGGGCGGGACGGGCAATGAGCAGTTCTTC. Its translation is CASSPWDLGGTGNEQFF.

This clone appeared a few times. V and J are TRBV4-1 and TRBJ2-2; D unresolved. The CDR3 spans 11 residues. The V gene lost 6 bases and the J gene lost 7 bases, with 6 bases spanning the gap. The germline V gene has CDR1 MGHRA and CDR2 YSYEKL. This chain's CDR3 is CASSLSGELFF. The CDR3 region has the DNA TGCGCCAGCAGTCTAAGCGGGGAGCTGTTTTTT.

About this clone: A junction end diverges from the germline sequence, so it may reflect a read error. The J gene is TRBJ2-2, the V gene TRBV7-9; D perhaps matches TRBD2 (5 bases). The germline gives CDR1 SEHNR, CDR2 FQNEAQ (reference sequence). The CDR3 is made up of 15 amino acids. The CDR3 DNA follows: TGTTCCAGCAGCCCCGTTGTGGGCGGGTCGGGGGAGCTGTTTTTT. Residues: CSSSPVVGGSGELFF.

CDR3 sequence: CASSVVEGEAFF. The CDR3 region has the DNA TGTGCCAGCAGCGTAGTCGAGGGCGAAGCTTTCTTT. The chain uses TRBV9 and TRBJ1-1; no clear D gene. Germline CDR1 SGDLS, CDR2 YYNGEE. Trimming took off 0 bases at V and 8 bases at J, with 8 bases between the two ends. The CDR3 length is 12 residues. Combining the CDR3 with reference TRBV9 and TRBJ1-1 gives the whole variable domain DSGVTQTPKHLITATGQRVTLRCSPRSGDLSVYWYQQSLDQGLQFLIQYYNGEERAKGNILERFSAQQFPDLHSELNLSSLELGDSALYFCASSVVEGEAFFGQGTRLTVV.

Turning to this clone: This likely came from a read error, as a far larger clone is one base away. The gene calls are TRBV27 and TRBJ1-1; tentatively, D is TRBD1 (6 bases). The CDR3 is made up of 13 amino acids. V gave up 4 bases and J gave up 4 bases, with 10 bases separating them. Germline CDR1 is MNHEY and CDR2 is SMNVEV (reference sequence). The CDR3 is CASSWDKTTEAFF. CDR3 sequence (DNA): TGTGCCAGCAGTTGGGACAAGACCACTGAAGCTTTCTTT.

The rearrangement links TRBV19 to TRBJ1-1; D possibly corresponds to TRBD1 (6 bases). In germline, CDR1 is LNHDA, CDR2 SQIVND (reference sequence). CDR3 size: 14 residues. With 4 bases removed from V and 5 bases from J, the gap between germline ends came to 14 bases. For the CDR3, the DNA is TGTGCCAGTAGTAGAGGGGGTAGAGCGACTGAAGCTTTCTTT. Its translation is CASSRGGRATEAFF.